This TCR beta chain was observed in a study of T cell responses to AZD1222 COVID-19 vaccine. The study's findings and limits: Per reports, nearly half of all spike-specific TCRs target regions that are unmutated in variants. CD4 TCRs linked to vaccination spanned spike, dominating at 160-218 and 743-854. Spike-specific TCRs gained breadth and depth after people received two AZD1222 doses.

As to this clone: Its antigen is as yet unknown.

There are 16 residues in the CDR3. The junction had 10 bases not matched to a gene; V was cut back by 5 bases and J by 4 bases. The germline V gene has CDR1 SGHVS and CDR2 FNYEAQ. Method: immunoSEQ multiplex PCR; TCRdb's copy keeps in-frame clones and lacks some. The table lists under 200,000 clones, approximately 94% of them singletons. Source: peripheral blood, taken on day 0 of AZD1222 vaccination. J is TRBJ2-7 and V is TRBV7-6, with 11 bases fitting TRBD2. The sequence came from an adult in good health. This CDR3 is CASSGGLAGGRYEQYF. CDR3 DNA sequence: TGTGCCAGCAGCGGCGGGCTAGCGGGAGGACGTTACGAGCAGTACTTC.